This T cell receptor (beta chain) came from a study of blood T cell repertoires in COVID-19. Across the study: Sources were T cells, B-cell-depleted T cells, or PBMCs; the material itself was cDNA or gDNA.

Trimming shortened V by 3 bases and J by 3 bases, and 8 bases separated the two germline ends. The CDR3 loop spans 13 amino acids. The germline gives CDR1 LNHDA, CDR2 SQIVND (reference sequence). Source study methods: Researchers report that nucleated cell counts were estimated from reference gene primer amplification. Data came from immunoSEQ multiplex PCR; TCRdb stores just in-frame clones and leaves some out. From that table come the V and J calls and clone size; the DNA was used to work out D and trimming. This repertoire shows about 59,000 clones, approximately 80% found once; its top ten account for over 25%.

Sequenced: peripheral blood. The TCR sequence derives from a woman over 75 with active or convalescent COVID-19. The rearrangement joins TRBV19 to TRBJ1-2; D might be TRBD1 (5 bases). In nucleotides, the CDR3 is TGTGCCAGTAGTATCGCGACAGACTATGGCTACACCTTC. Translation gives CASSIATDYGYTF.